This is a list of T cell receptor beta chains from one sample in a study of beta chain features in type 1 diabetes. Sequencing used immunoSEQ multiplex PCR; TCRdb keeps in-frame clones, though not all of them. The data show under 400,000 clones, 10% to 15% seen once. The sequencing sample was made of naive CD4+ T cells from blood. These receptors all stem from a man aged 18 to 30 in good health. Each CDR3 is given with its conserved first and last residue. The D gene is left open where the match is weak. Expanded clones are given a class, and other clones once, few, many or no size at all.

d_gene: TRBD1; j_gene: TRBJ1-4; len: 14; v_gene: TRBV28; abundance: few; CDR3aa: CASSPGQLSEKLFF; CDR3nt: TGTGCCAGCAGTCCGGGACAGCTCAGTGAAAAACTGTTTTTT
d_gene: TRBD1; j_gene: TRBJ1-2; len: 13; v_gene: TRBV30; abundance: .; CDR3aa: CAYSDRGKEGYTF; CDR3nt: TGTGCCTACTCGGACAGGGGTAAGGAAGGCTACACCTTC
d_gene: .; j_gene: TRBJ2-3; len: 15; v_gene: TRBV11-3; abundance: .; CDR3aa: CASSLDGAWTDTQYF; CDR3nt: TGTGCCAGCAGCTTAGATGGGGCCTGGACAGATACGCAGTATTTT
d_gene: .; j_gene: TRBJ2-7; len: 15; v_gene: TRBV7-9; abundance: few; CDR3aa: CASSLGTPISYEQYF; CDR3nt: TGTGCCAGCAGCTTGGGGACACCGATCTCCTACGAGCAGTACTTC
d_gene: .; j_gene: TRBJ1-6; len: 17; v_gene: TRBV7-9; abundance: few; CDR3aa: CASSLVKQARGNSPLHF; CDR3nt: TGTGCCAGCAGCTTAGTAAAACAGGCGCGGGGTAATTCACCCCTCCACTTT
d_gene: TRBD2; j_gene: TRBJ2-6; len: 17; v_gene: TRBV7-3; abundance: few; CDR3aa: CASSNSGIDSGANVLTF; CDR3nt: TGTGCCAGCAGCAATAGCGGGATCGACTCTGGGGCCAACGTCCTGACTTTC
d_gene: .; j_gene: TRBJ2-7; len: 15; v_gene: TRBV29-1; abundance: .; CDR3aa: CSVVPGPHLGYEQYF; CDR3nt: TGCAGCGTTGTGCCAGGTCCTCACCTGGGCTACGAGCAGTACTTC
d_gene: TRBD1; j_gene: TRBJ2-3; len: 15; v_gene: TRBV7-3; abundance: .; CDR3aa: CASSPGQGDTDTQYF; CDR3nt: TGTGCCAGCAGCCCGGGACAGGGCGACACAGATACGCAGTATTTT
d_gene: TRBD1; j_gene: TRBJ2-7; len: 15; v_gene: TRBV4-3; abundance: .; CDR3aa: CASGRGTGGTHEQYF; CDR3nt: TGCGCCAGCGGCCGTGGCACAGGGGGTACACACGAGCAGTACTTC
d_gene: TRBD2; j_gene: TRBJ2-7; len: 14; v_gene: TRBV7-2; abundance: few; CDR3aa: CASSSGLAGYEQYF; CDR3nt: TGTGCCAGCAGCTCGGGACTAGCGGGGTACGAGCAGTACTTC
d_gene: .; j_gene: TRBJ2-3; len: 15; v_gene: TRBV5-1; abundance: few; CDR3aa: CASSLESRGTDTQYF; CDR3nt: TGCGCCAGCAGCTTGGAAAGCAGGGGCACAGATACGCAGTATTTT
d_gene: .; j_gene: TRBJ2-7; len: 16; v_gene: TRBV19; abundance: .; CDR3aa: CASSIGPGIPPYEQYF; CDR3nt: TGTGCCAGTAGTATTGGCCCAGGGATCCCCCCCTACGAGCAGTACTTC
d_gene: .; j_gene: TRBJ2-1; len: 18; v_gene: TRBV5-1; abundance: .; CDR3aa: CASSTGWGVGDGRLEQFF; CDR3nt: TGCGCCAGCAGCACAGGATGGGGGGTGGGAGACGGACGACTGGAGCAGTTCTTC
d_gene: TRBD2; j_gene: TRBJ2-5; len: 17; v_gene: TRBV4-2; abundance: .; CDR3aa: CASSQEDLAGGRETQYF; CDR3nt: TGTGCCAGCAGCCAAGAAGACCTAGCGGGGGGAAGGGAGACCCAGTACTTC
d_gene: .; j_gene: TRBJ1-1; len: 13; v_gene: TRBV19; abundance: .; CDR3aa: CASSRAMNTEAFF; CDR3nt: TGTGCCAGTAGTAGGGCAATGAACACTGAAGCTTTCTTT
d_gene: TRBD2; j_gene: TRBJ2-7; len: 14; v_gene: TRBV19; abundance: few; CDR3aa: CASSGTTFSYEQYF; CDR3nt: TGTGCCAGTAGCGGGACTACTTTTTCCTACGAGCAGTACTTC
d_gene: TRBD1; j_gene: TRBJ2-1; len: 15; v_gene: TRBV7-9; abundance: .; CDR3aa: CASSSYRGRLSSEFF; CDR3nt: TGTGCCAGCAGCTCATACAGGGGGCGTCTTAGTTCGGAGTTCTTC
d_gene: TRBD1; j_gene: TRBJ1-6; len: 15; v_gene: TRBV7-9; abundance: .; CDR3aa: CASRQGGPYNSPLHF; CDR3nt: TGTGCCAGCAGACAGGGGGGCCCATATAATTCACCCCTCCACTTT
d_gene: .; j_gene: TRBJ2-6; len: 15; v_gene: TRBV7-3; abundance: few; CDR3aa: CASSLIGAGANVLTF; CDR3nt: TGTGCCAGCAGCTTAATAGGGGCTGGGGCCAACGTCCTGACTTTC
d_gene: .; j_gene: TRBJ1-1; len: 15; v_gene: TRBV7-9; abundance: few; CDR3aa: CASSFGVSGDTEAFF; CDR3nt: TGTGCCAGCAGCTTTGGAGTTTCGGGTGACACTGAAGCTTTCTTT
d_gene: TRBD1; j_gene: TRBJ1-5; len: 11; v_gene: TRBV28; abundance: .; CDR3aa: CASSPGTGPHF; CDR3nt: TGTGCCAGCAGTCCGGGGACAGGCCCCCATTTT
d_gene: TRBD1; j_gene: TRBJ1-2; len: 15; v_gene: TRBV27; abundance: few; CDR3aa: CASGSPDRESYGYTF; CDR3nt: TGTGCCAGCGGTAGTCCTGACAGGGAATCCTATGGCTACACCTTC
d_gene: TRBD2; j_gene: TRBJ2-5; len: 18; v_gene: TRBV14; abundance: few; CDR3aa: CASSQSYGSSGAPETQYF; CDR3nt: TGTGCCAGCAGCCAGTCCTACGGGTCTAGCGGGGCCCCAGAGACCCAGTACTTC
d_gene: TRBD2; j_gene: TRBJ2-1; len: 13; v_gene: TRBV6-5; abundance: .; CDR3aa: CASSSGGAGEQFF; CDR3nt: TGTGCCAGCAGCAGCGGGGGGGCAGGTGAGCAGTTCTTC